This TCR beta chain appears in the sequencing data of a study of blood T cell repertoires in COVID-19. Which cohort a participant joined came from the clinical history participants gave. Donors of Cohort 3 who recovered were those that had two negative PCRs, clearance, or symptom resolution. CDR1 is SGHTA and CDR2 is FQGNSA in the germline V gene. The CDR3 loop spans 13 amino acids. V gave up 7 bases and J gave up 5 bases, with 14 bases separating them. In the authors' workflow: Reference gene primer amplification gave estimated nucleated cell counts. Data came from immunoSEQ multiplex PCR; TCRdb stores just in-frame clones and leaves some out. That table supplies the V and J calls and clone size; D and trimming were determined from the DNA. The table has 200,000 to 250,000 clones, 82% seen once.

Sequencing was done on a sample of PBMCs or T cells enriched from blood (not recorded which). The genes are TRBV7-2 and TRBJ1-2; TRBD1 is a possible D gene (6 bases). The TCR comes from a woman aged 60-75 years who had recovered from COVID-19. CDR3: CASNFSQGYGYTF. CDR3 sequence (DNA): TGTGCCAGCAACTTCTCCCAGGGGTATGGCTACACCTTC.